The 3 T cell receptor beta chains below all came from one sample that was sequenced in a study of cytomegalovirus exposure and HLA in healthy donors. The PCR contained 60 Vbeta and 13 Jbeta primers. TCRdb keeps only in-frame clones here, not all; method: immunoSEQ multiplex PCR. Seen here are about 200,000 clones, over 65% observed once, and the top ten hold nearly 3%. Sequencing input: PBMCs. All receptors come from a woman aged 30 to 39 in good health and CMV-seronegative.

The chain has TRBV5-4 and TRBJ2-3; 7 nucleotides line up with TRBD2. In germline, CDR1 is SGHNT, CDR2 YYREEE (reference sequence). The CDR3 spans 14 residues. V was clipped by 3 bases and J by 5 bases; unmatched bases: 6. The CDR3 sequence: CASSSGGAGDTQYF. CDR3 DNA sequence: TGTGCCAGCAGCTCGGGGGGAGCCGGAGATACGCAGTATTTT.

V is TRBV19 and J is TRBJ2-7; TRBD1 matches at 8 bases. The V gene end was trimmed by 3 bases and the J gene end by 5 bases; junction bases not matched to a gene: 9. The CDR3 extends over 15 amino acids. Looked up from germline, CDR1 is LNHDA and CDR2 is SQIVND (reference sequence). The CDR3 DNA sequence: TGTGCCAGTAGTATTGGGACAGGTCGTTCCGACGAGCAGTACTTC. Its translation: CASSIGTGRSDEQYF.

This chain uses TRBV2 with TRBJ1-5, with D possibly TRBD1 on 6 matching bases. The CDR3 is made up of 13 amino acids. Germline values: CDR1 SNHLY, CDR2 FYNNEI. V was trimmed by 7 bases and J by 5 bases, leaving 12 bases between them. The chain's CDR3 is CASKGQGHQPQHF. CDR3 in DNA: TGTGCCAGCAAGGGGCAGGGGCATCAGCCCCAGCATTTT.